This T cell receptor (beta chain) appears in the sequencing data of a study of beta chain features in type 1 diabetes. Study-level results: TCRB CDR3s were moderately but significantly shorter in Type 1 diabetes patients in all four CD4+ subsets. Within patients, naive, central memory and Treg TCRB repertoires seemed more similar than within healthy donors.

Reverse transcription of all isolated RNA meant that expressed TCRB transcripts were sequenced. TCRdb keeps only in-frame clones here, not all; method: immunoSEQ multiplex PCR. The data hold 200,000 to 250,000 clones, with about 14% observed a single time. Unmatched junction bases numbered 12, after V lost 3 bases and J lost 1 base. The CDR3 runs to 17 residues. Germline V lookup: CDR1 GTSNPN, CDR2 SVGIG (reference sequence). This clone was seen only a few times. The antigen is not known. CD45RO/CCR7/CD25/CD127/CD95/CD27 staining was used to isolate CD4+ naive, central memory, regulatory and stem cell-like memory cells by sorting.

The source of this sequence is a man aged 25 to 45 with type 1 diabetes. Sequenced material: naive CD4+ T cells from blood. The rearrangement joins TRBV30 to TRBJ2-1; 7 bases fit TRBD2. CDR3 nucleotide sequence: TGTGCCTGGAGCAAGGAGGTAGCGGGTCTATCCTACAATGAGCAGTTCTTC. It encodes CAWSKEVAGLSYNEQFF.